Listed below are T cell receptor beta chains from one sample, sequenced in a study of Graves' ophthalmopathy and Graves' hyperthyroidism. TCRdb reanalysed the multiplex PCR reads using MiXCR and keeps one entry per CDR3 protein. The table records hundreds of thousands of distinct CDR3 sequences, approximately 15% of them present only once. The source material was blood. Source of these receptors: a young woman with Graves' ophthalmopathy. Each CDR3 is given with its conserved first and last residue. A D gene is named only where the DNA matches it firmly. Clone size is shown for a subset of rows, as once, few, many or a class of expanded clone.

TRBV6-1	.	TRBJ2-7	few	CASRLMGILGNEQYF	TGTGCCAGCAGACTCATGGGGATTCTGGGAAACGAGCAGTACTTC
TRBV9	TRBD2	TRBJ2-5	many	CASSVGISGSGGRETQYF	TGTGCCAGCAGCGTAGGGATTAGCGGGAGCGGAGGAAGAGAGACCCAGTACTTC
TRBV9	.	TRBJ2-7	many	CASSAHLRDDEQYF	TGTGCCAGCAGCGCTCACTTGCGGGACGACGAGCAGTACTTC
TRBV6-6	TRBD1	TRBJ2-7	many	CASSIRLGQGLYEQYF	TGTGCCAGCAGTATACGATTAGGACAGGGTCTCTACGAGCAGTACTTC
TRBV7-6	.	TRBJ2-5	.	CASSFTRGQKETQYF	TGTGCCAGCAGCTTCACTCGCGGGCAAAAAGAGACCCAGTACTTC
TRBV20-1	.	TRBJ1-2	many	CSASQGGSNYGYTF	TGCAGTGCTAGTCAAGGGGGATCTAACTATGGCTACACCTTC
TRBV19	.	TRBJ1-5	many	CASSILNQPQHF	TGTGCCAGTAGTATTCTAAATCAGCCCCAGCATTTT
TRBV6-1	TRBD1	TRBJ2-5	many	CASSVLWGTGTGLKETQYF	TGTGCCAGCAGTGTGTTGTGGGGGACCGGGACAGGGCTGAAAGAGACCCAGTACTTC
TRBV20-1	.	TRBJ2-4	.	CSARKPGISKNIQYF	TGCAGTGCTAGAAAACCCGGGATCTCCAAAAACATTCAGTACTTC
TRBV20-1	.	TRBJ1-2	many	CSAPGLGYGYTF	TGCAGTGCCCCAGGGCTGGGCTATGGCTACACCTTC
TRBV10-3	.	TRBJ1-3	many	CAISENRDGNTIYF	TGTGCCATCAGTGAGAACAGGGATGGAAACACCATATATTTT
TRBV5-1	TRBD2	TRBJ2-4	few	CASSPPGRGKNIQYF	TGCGCCAGCAGCCCGCCCGGGAGGGGGAAAAACATTCAGTACTTC
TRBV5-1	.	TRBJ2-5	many	CASSFSSETQYF	TGCGCCAGCAGCTTCAGTAGCGAGACCCAGTACTTC
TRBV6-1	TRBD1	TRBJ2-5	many	CASSVFTGGVKETQYF	TGTGCCAGCAGTGTATTTACAGGGGGTGTGAAAGAGACCCAGTACTTC
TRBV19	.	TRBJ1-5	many	CASSPQPTQPQHF	TGTGCCAGTAGCCCCCAACCCACTCAGCCCCAGCATTTT
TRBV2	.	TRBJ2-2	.	CASSEESGGAGELFF	TGTGCCAGCAGTGAAGAATCTGGGGGCGCCGGGGAGCTGTTTTTT
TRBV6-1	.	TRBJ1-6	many	CASSEALRGPLHF	TGTGCCAGCAGTGAAGCGCTAAGAGGACCCCTCCACTTT
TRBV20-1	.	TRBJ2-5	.	CSASHQETRYF	TGCAGTGCTAGCCACCAAGAGACCCGGTACTTT
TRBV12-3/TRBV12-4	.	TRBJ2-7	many	CASSLAGGFWYF	TGTGCCAGCAGTTTAGCGGGAGGATTCTGGTACTTC
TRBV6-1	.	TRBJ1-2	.	CASTNGVDNYGYTF	TGTGCCAGCACCAACGGGGTAGACAACTATGGTTACACCTTC
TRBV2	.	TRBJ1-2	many	CASSEQGQYGYTF	TGTGCCAGCAGTGAACAGGGTCAATATGGCTACACCTTC
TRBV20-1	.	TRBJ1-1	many	CSARGNRLPNTEAFF	TGCAGTGCTAGAGGGAACAGACTCCCGAACACTGAAGCTTTCTTT
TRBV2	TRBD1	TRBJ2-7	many	CASSRTGGIMDEQYF	TGTGCCAGCAGTAGGACAGGGGGCATCATGGACGAGCAGTACTTC
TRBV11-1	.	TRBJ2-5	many	CASSLEDAGVTQYF	TGTGCCAGCAGCTTAGAAGACGCTGGGGTGACCCAGTACTTC
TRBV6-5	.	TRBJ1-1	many	CASSYSGRPKNTEAFF	TGTGCCAGCAGTTACTCCGGACGGCCAAAGAACACTGAAGCTTTCTTT
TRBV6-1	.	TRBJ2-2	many	CASSLPGWDTGELFF	TGTGCCAGCAGCCTCCCGGGCTGGGACACCGGGGAGCTGTTTTTT
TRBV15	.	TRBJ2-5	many	CATSVSGGRETQYF	TGTGCCACCAGCGTTTCGGGGGGCCGGGAGACCCAGTACTTC
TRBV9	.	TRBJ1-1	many	CASSVEGKAEAFF	TGTGCCAGCAGCGTCGAAGGAAAGGCTGAAGCTTTCTTT